The clone carrying this TCR beta chain was found a few times. This sample is drawn from a study of blood T cells in healthy people across ages. It was with a sample-barcoded 5' primer and a J-beta primer mix that a second PCR of roughly 7 to 12 cycles was run. TCRdb re-called the 5' RACE reads with MiXCR, one entry per CDR3 protein. The top ten clones hold roughly 13% of a sample with some 1.1 million distinct CDR3 sequences, more than 30% of them seen once. The germline V gene has CDR1 SNHLY and CDR2 FYNNEI. The V and J ends lost 5 bases and 4 bases respectively, with 11 bases between them. This CDR3 is built from 13 residues.

The chain uses TRBV2 and TRBJ1-2; D may be TRBD1 (5 bases). The sequence came from a man aged 18 to 29 in good health. The sequenced sample was blood. In nucleotides, the CDR3 is TGTGCCAGCAGTCCAGGGCGTCGCTATGGCTACACCTTC. This gives the protein CASSPGRRYGYTF. Full variable domain (missing parts from reference TRBV2 and TRBJ1-2): EPEVTQTPSHQVTQMGQEVILRCVPISNHLYFYWYRQILGQKVEFLVSFYNNEISEKSEIFDDQFSVERPDGSNFTLKIRSTKLEDSAMYFCASSPGRRYGYTFGSGTRLTVV.